The rows below give T cell receptor beta chains drawn from one sample of a study of blood T cell repertoires in COVID-19. Only in-frame clones appear in the TCRdb table, and some are missing; sequencing was by immunoSEQ multiplex PCR. The profile shows 68,000 or so clones, about 83% of them singletons. Sequenced: peripheral blood. These receptors were taken from a human donor in a cohort sampled during active COVID-19. Each CDR3 is given with its conserved first and last residue. A D gene is named only where the DNA matches it firmly. The size of a clone is reported for some rows only, either as once, few or many, or as a class for expanded clones.

V gene	CDR3 length	D gene	clone size	J gene	CDR3 protein	CDR3 DNA
TRBV2	11	NA	few	TRBJ2-1	CASSDAGKRFF	TGTGCCAGCAGTGACGCGGGAAAGCGGTTCTTC
TRBV10-1	18	NA	NA	TRBJ2-7	CASSELGLRLLRYYEQYF	TGCGCCAGCAGTGAGCTAGGACTTAGACTACTTCGATACTACGAGCAGTACTTC
TRBV6-6	14	NA	once	TRBJ2-7	CASSPPEGRNEQYF	TGTGCCAGCAGTCCCCCAGAGGGAAGGAACGAGCAGTACTTC
TRBV5-1	17	TRBD2	once	TRBJ2-5	CASSFQPGLAGQETQYF	TGCGCCAGCAGCTTCCAACCGGGACTAGCGGGACAAGAGACCCAGTACTTC
TRBV18	16	NA	NA	TRBJ1-2	CASSRGQGQNNYGYTF	TGTGCCAGCTCACGAGGCCAGGGCCAAAATAACTATGGCTACACCTTC
TRBV19	15	NA	NA	TRBJ1-1	CASSPQPGGPTEAFF	TGTGCCAGTAGTCCCCAACCGGGGGGGCCCACTGAAGCTTTCTTT
TRBV28	15	TRBD1	NA	TRBJ1-5	CASSSTGGGVQPQHF	TGTGCCAGCAGCTCCACAGGGGGCGGCGTTCAGCCCCAGCATTTT
TRBV27	15	NA	NA	TRBJ2-6	CASTTDRSGANVLTF	TGTGCCAGCACCACAGACCGCTCTGGGGCCAACGTCCTGACTTTC
TRBV6-6	15	TRBD1	NA	TRBJ2-5	CASSYRTGGTETQYF	TGTGCCAGCAGTTACAGGACAGGGGGCACAGAGACCCAGTACTTC
TRBV7-9	13	TRBD1	NA	TRBJ2-5	CASIQGARETQYF	TGTGCCAGCATACAGGGGGCACGGGAGACCCAGTACTTC
TRBV16	18	TRBD1	NA	TRBJ1-3	CASSQSPPTGGSGNTIYF	TGTGCCAGCAGCCAATCGCCGCCGACAGGGGGCTCTGGAAACACCATATATTTT
TRBV2	15	TRBD2	NA	TRBJ2-1	CASSVGGAKNNEQFF	TGTGCCAGCAGTGTCGGGGGGGCAAAAAACAATGAGCAGTTCTTC
TRBV2	12	NA	NA	TRBJ2-5	CASRGARETQYF	TGTGCCAGCAGGGGGGCGAGGGAGACCCAGTACTTC
TRBV6-2/TRBV6-3	15	NA	NA	TRBJ2-7	CASSYSASDPYEQYF	TGTGCCAGCAGTTACTCCGCTAGCGATCCCTACGAGCAGTACTTC
TRBV7-8	15	NA	NA	TRBJ2-7	CASSLVSTSSYEQYF	TGTGCCAGCAGCTTAGTATCCACTAGCTCCTACGAGCAGTACTTC
TRBV3-1/TRBV3-2	18	NA	NA	TRBJ2-3	CASSQDYGQNSPLDTQYF	TGTGCCAGCAGCCAAGATTACGGACAAAATTCCCCTCTGGATACGCAGTATTTT
TRBV4-2	14	NA	NA	TRBJ1-6	CASSQGGRVSPLHF	TGTGCCAGCAGCCAAGGAGGGAGAGTATCACCCCTCCACTTT
TRBV15	13	NA	NA	TRBJ1-2	CATSKDRNYGYTF	TGTGCCACCAGCAAAGACAGGAACTATGGCTACACCTTC
TRBV11-2	17	TRBD2	NA	TRBJ2-7	CASRKLAGDPGDYEQYF	TGTGCCAGCAGAAAATTAGCGGGAGACCCAGGAGATTACGAGCAGTACTTC
TRBV4-1	16	TRBD2	once	TRBJ2-5	CASSQSGLAGAETQYF	TGCGCCAGCAGCCAATCGGGACTAGCGGGGGCAGAGACCCAGTACTTC
TRBV24-1	15	TRBD1	once	TRBJ1-5	CATSDSGTGEQPQHF	TGTGCCACCAGTGATTCTGGGACAGGGGAACAGCCCCAGCATTTT
TRBV2	14	TRBD2	NA	TRBJ2-5	CASGREGAGGPQYF	TGTGCCAGCGGAAGAGAAGGGGCGGGGGGGCCCCAGTACTTC
TRBV29-1	13	NA	NA	TRBJ1-2	CSVEGLATYGYTF	TGCAGCGTTGAAGGGTTGGCAACCTATGGCTACACCTTC
TRBV9	15	TRBD2	NA	TRBJ2-5	CASSVAAGDQETQYF	TGTGCCAGCAGCGTAGCGGCGGGGGACCAAGAGACCCAGTACTTC
TRBV19	15	TRBD2	few	TRBJ2-3	CASSISGRGTDTQYF	TGTGCCAGTAGTATTAGCGGGAGAGGCACAGATACGCAGTATTTT
TRBV5-1	16	TRBD2	NA	TRBJ2-1	CASSYSGTSGSLGEFF	TGCGCCAGCAGCTACTCCGGGACTAGCGGGAGTCTTGGGGAGTTCTTC
TRBV14	14	TRBD1	NA	TRBJ1-2	CASSQAGGFVGYTF	TGTGCCAGCAGCCAGGCAGGGGGCTTCGTTGGCTACACCTTC
TRBV3-1/TRBV3-2	16	TRBD1	NA	TRBJ1-5	CASSQGINRGNQPQHF	TGTGCCAGCAGCCAAGGAATTAACAGGGGTAATCAGCCCCAGCATTTT
TRBV11-2	16	NA	NA	TRBJ2-5	CASSPRSFFNQETQYF	TGTGCCAGCAGCCCACGGTCGTTCTTTAACCAAGAGACCCAGTACTTC
TRBV14	14	NA	NA	TRBJ2-3	CASSHSTGTDTQYF	TGTGCCAGCAGCCATAGTACAGGCACAGATACGCAGTATTTT
TRBV12-3/TRBV12-4	13	TRBD1	NA	TRBJ2-2	CASRPDRRGELFF	TGTGCCAGCAGACCGGACAGGCGCGGGGAGCTGTTTTTT
TRBV29-1	13	TRBD1	once	TRBJ1-2	CSVTRGTGNGYTF	TGCAGCGTCACACGGGGGACAGGGAATGGCTACACCTTC
TRBV7-9	15	NA	NA	TRBJ1-5	CASSPEGGGNQPQHF	TGTGCCAGCAGCCCAGAGGGCGGAGGCAATCAGCCCCAGCATTTT
TRBV7-2	16	TRBD2	NA	TRBJ2-5	CASSLASGGALETQYF	TGTGCCAGCAGCCTCGCTAGCGGGGGGGCCCTCGAGACCCAGTACTTC
TRBV4-2	15	TRBD2	NA	TRBJ2-1	CASSQALAGVIEQFF	TGTGCCAGCAGCCAAGCACTAGCGGGAGTCATTGAGCAGTTCTTC
TRBV7-8	17	NA	NA	TRBJ2-2	CASSLDGRSPHTGELFF	TGTGCCAGCAGCTTAGATGGCCGGAGTCCGCACACCGGGGAGCTGTTTTTT
TRBV15	18	TRBD2	NA	TRBJ2-1	CATSRDLAGGSSYNEQFF	TGTGCCACCAGCAGAGATCTAGCGGGAGGATCCTCCTACAATGAGCAGTTCTTC
TRBV7-9	14	TRBD1	few	TRBJ2-7	CASSFSSARGEQYF	TGTGCCAGCAGCTTTTCGAGTGCCAGGGGGGAGCAGTACTTC
TRBV10-3	14	TRBD1	NA	TRBJ1-1	CAISATGGITEAFF	TGTGCCATCAGTGCAACAGGGGGAATCACTGAAGCTTTCTTT
TRBV12-3/TRBV12-4	12	NA	NA	TRBJ1-2	CASSPSLDICTF	TGTGCCAGCAGCCCCTCGTTGGACATCTGCACCTTC
TRBV2	15	NA	NA	TRBJ2-1	CASSEMLRGRDEQFF	TGTGCCAGCAGTGAAATGTTAAGGGGGAGGGATGAGCAGTTCTTC
TRBV5-1	15	TRBD2	NA	TRBJ2-1	CASSTLAGVGNEQFF	TGCGCCAGCAGTACACTAGCGGGAGTGGGCAATGAGCAGTTCTTC
TRBV18	16	TRBD1	NA	TRBJ2-7	CASSAGQGSAVYEQYF	TGTGCCAGCTCCGCCGGACAGGGCTCGGCCGTGTACGAGCAGTACTTC
TRBV19	12	NA	NA	TRBJ2-5	CASSYGRETQYF	TGTGCCAGTTCGTATGGTCGGGAGACCCAGTACTTC
TRBV9	13	NA	once	TRBJ2-3	CASSVGAPDTQYF	TGTGCCAGCAGCGTAGGAGCCCCAGATACGCAGTATTTT
TRBV7-9	18	TRBD2	NA	TRBJ2-3	CASSLGTSGGTSTDTQYF	TGTGCCAGCAGCTTGGGGACTAGCGGGGGGACTAGCACAGATACGCAGTATTTT
TRBV28	13	TRBD2	NA	TRBJ2-5	CASRLAGVETQYF	TGTGCCAGCAGACTAGCGGGAGTAGAGACCCAGTACTTC
TRBV5-1	16	NA	NA	TRBJ2-2	CASSLEARSDTGELFF	TGCGCCAGCAGCTTGGAGGCTAGATCGGACACCGGGGAGCTGTTTTTT
TRBV4-1	15	NA	NA	TRBJ2-4	CASSQGGSATNIQYF	TGCGCCAGCAGCCAAGGCGGGTCGGCTACAAACATTCAGTACTTC
TRBV28	15	NA	NA	TRBJ1-1	CASSTRPPRGTEAFF	TGTGCCAGTAGCACTAGGCCTCCCCGGGGCACTGAAGCTTTCTTT
TRBV7-2	15	TRBD2	NA	TRBJ2-3	CASSLAVAGVGTQYF	TGTGCCAGCAGCTTAGCTGTGGCGGGAGTCGGTACGCAGTATTTT
TRBV28	15	TRBD1	NA	TRBJ2-2	CASSSGTGLTGELFF	TGTGCCAGCAGTTCCGGGACAGGGTTGACCGGGGAGCTGTTTTTT
TRBV2	14	NA	NA	TRBJ2-5	CASSEVTGSETQYF	TGTGCCAGCAGTGAAGTCACTGGTAGTGAGACCCAGTACTTC
TRBV2	14	NA	NA	TRBJ2-5	CASSGLARQETQYF	TGTGCCAGCAGCGGACTGGCCCGACAAGAGACCCAGTACTTC
TRBV7-8	13	NA	once	TRBJ2-1	CASTLDFGDEQFF	TGTGCCAGTACCCTGGACTTCGGGGATGAGCAGTTCTTC